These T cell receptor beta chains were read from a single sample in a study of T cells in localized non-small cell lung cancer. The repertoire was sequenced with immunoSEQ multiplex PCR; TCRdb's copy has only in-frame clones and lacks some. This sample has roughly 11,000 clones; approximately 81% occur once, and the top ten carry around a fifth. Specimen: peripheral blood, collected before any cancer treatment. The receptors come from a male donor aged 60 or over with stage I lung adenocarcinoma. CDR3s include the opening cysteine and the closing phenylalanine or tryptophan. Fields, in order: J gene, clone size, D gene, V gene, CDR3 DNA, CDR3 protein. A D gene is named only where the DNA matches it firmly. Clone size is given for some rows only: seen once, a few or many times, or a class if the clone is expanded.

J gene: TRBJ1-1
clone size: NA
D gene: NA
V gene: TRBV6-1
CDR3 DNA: TGTGCCAGCAGTCTACAGAAGGGGGGATTCACTGAAGCTTTCTTT
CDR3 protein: CASSLQKGGFTEAFF

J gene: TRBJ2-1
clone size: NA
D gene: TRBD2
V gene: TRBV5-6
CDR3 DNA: TGTGCCAGCAGCTTCGTAAGCGGGGCCTACAATGAGCAGTTCTTC
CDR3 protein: CASSFVSGAYNEQFF

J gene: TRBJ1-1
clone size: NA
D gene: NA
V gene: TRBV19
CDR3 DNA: TGTGCCAGTAGTGCCCCACGGGGGGCGGGCTTGGCAACTGAAGCTTTCTTT
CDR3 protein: CASSAPRGAGLATEAFF

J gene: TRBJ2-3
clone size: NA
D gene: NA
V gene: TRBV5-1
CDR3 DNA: TGCGCCAGCAGCTTGCCCCAGCTAGATACGCAGTATTTT
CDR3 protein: CASSLPQLDTQYF

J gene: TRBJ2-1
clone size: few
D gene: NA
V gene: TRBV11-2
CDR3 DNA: TGTGCCAGCAGCTTAGGAGGTTCCTCCTACAATGAGCAGTTCTTC
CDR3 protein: CASSLGGSSYNEQFF

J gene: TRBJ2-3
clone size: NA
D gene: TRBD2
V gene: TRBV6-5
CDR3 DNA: TGTGCCAGCATTGCGGGGGGAGTTGAGTATTTT
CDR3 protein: CASIAGGVEYF

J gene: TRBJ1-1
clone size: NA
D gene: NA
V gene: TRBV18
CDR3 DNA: TGTGCCAGCTCACCATTAACTGGGAACACTGAAGCTTTCTTT
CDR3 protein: CASSPLTGNTEAFF

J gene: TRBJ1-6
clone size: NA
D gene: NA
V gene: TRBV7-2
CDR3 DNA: TGTGCCAGCAGCTTAGTGGGGAGAGGGAATTCACCCCTCCACTTT
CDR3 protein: CASSLVGRGNSPLHF

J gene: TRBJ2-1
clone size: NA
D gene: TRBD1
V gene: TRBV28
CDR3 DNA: TGTGCCAGCAGTATCCGGGACAGCATTTACAATGAGCAGTTCTTC
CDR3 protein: CASSIRDSIYNEQFF

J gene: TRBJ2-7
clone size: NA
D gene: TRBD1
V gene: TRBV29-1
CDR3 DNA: TGCAGCGTTCTTACCGGGACAGCTACCTACGAGCAGTACTTC
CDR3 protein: CSVLTGTATYEQYF

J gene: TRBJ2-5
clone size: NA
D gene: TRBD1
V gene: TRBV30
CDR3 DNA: TGTGCCTGGACTCGGACAGGGAGAGAGACCCAGTACTTC
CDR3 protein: CAWTRTGRETQYF

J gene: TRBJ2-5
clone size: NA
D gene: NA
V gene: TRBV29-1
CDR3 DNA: TGCAGCGTTGAAGGGACAGCGAACCAAGAGACCCAGTACTTC
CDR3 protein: CSVEGTANQETQYF

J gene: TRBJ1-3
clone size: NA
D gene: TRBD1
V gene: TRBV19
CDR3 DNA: TGTGCCAGTAGTAGCGGGACAGGGCGGCGAAACACCATATATTTT
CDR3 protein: CASSSGTGRRNTIYF

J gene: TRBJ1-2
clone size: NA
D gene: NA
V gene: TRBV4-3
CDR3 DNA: TGCGCCAGCAGCCAAGAAACCGGGGGTGGCTACACCTTC
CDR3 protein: CASSQETGGGYTF

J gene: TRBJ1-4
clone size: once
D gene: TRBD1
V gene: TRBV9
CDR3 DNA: TGTGCCAGCCCAGGGGGCATGGGAATTGAAAAACTGTTTTTT
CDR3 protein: CASPGGMGIEKLFF

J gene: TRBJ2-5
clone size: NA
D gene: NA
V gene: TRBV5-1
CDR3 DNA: TGCGCCAGCAGCTTGACAGGGCGGGGGTACCAAGAGACCCAGTACTTC
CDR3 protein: CASSLTGRGYQETQYF

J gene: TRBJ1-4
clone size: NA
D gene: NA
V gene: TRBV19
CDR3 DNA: TGTGCCAGTAGTATAGATCACTTAACAGCAACTAATGAAAAACTGTTTTTT
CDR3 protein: CASSIDHLTATNEKLFF

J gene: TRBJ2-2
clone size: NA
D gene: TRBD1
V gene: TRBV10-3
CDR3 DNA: TGTGCCATCAAAGGGACAGCCACCGGGGAGCTGTTTTTT
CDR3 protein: CAIKGTATGELFF

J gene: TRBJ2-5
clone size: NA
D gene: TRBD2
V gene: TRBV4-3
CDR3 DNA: TGCGCCAGCAGCCAGAATACGGGGGGGGAGACCCAGTACTTC
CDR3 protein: CASSQNTGGETQYF

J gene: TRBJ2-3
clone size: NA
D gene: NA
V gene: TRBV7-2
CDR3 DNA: TGTGCCAGCAGCCAGAGCCGAAATACGCAGTATTTT
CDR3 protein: CASSQSRNTQYF

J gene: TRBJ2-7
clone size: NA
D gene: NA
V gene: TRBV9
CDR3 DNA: TGTGCCAGCAGCTCCTCTGGGGAGCAGTACTTC
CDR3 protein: CASSSSGEQYF

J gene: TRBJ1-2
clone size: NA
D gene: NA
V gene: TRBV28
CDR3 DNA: TGTGCCAGCAGTCGCTGGGGGCATGGCTACACCTTC
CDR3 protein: CASSRWGHGYTF

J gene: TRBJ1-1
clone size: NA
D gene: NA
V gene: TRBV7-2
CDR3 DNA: TGTGCCAGCAGCTTAGACGGGGCAGTGCCTGAAGCTTTCTTT
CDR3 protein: CASSLDGAVPEAFF

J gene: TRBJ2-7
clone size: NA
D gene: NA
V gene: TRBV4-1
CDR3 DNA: TGCGCCAGCAGCCAGGGCCGAGATCCAAAGGACTACGAGCAGTACTTC
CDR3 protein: CASSQGRDPKDYEQYF

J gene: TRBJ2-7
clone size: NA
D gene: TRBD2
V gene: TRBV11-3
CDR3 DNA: TGTGCCAGCAGCTTATTGGTGGGGGGGACTGCGACCTACGAGCAGTACTTC
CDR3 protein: CASSLLVGGTATYEQYF

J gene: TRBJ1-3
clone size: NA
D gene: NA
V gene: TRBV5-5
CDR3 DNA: TGTGCCAGCAGGCTGGACAGAGGCTCTGGAAACACCATATATTTT
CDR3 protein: CASRLDRGSGNTIYF

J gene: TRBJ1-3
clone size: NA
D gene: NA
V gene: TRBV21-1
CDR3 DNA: TGTGCCAGCCCTCACTTAACAATACTCCTCTCTGGAAACACCATATATTTT
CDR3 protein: CASPHLTILLSGNTIYF